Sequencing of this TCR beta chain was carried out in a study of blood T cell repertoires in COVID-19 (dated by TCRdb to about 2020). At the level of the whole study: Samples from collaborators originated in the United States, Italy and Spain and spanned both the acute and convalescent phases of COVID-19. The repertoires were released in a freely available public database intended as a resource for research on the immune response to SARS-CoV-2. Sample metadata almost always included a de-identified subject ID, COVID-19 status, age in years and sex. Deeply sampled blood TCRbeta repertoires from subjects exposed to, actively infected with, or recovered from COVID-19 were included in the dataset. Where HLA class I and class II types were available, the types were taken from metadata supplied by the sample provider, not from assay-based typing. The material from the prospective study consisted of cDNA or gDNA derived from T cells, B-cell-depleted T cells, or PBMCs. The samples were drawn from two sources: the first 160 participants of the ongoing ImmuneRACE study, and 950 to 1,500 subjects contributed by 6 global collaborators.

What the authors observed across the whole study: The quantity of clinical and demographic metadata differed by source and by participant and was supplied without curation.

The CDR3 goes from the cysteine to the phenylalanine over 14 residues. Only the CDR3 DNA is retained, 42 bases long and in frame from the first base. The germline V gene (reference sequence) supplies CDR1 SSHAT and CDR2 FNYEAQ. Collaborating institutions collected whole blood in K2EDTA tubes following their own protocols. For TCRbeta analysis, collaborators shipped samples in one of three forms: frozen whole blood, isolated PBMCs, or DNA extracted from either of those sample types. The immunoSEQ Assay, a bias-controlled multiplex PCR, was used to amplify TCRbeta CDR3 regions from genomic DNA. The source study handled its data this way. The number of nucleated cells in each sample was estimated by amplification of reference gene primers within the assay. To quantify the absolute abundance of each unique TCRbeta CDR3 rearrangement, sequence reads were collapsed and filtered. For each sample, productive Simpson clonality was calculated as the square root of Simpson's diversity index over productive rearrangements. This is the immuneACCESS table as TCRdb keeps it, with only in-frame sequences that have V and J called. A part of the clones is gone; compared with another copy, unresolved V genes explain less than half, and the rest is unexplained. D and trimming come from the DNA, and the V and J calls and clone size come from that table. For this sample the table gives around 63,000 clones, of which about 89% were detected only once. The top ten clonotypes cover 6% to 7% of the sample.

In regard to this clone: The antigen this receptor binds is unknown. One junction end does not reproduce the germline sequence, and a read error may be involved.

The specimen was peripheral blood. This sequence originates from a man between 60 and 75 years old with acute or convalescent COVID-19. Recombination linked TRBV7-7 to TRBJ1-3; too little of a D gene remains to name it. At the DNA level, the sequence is TGTGCTAGCAGCTTAGCGGGAGCCGGAAACACCATATATTTT. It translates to CASSLAGAGNTIYF.